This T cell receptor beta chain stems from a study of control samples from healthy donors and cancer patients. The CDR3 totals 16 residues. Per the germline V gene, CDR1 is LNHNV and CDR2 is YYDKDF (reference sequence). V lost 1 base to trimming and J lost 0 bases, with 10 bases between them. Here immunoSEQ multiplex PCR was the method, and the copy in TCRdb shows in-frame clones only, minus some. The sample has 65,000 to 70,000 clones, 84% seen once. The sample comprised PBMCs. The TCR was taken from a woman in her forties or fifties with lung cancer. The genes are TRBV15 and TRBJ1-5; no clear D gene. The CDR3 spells CATSRGGEISNQPQHF. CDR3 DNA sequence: TGTGCCACCAGCAGAGGGGGTGAGATTAGCAATCAGCCCCAGCATTTT.